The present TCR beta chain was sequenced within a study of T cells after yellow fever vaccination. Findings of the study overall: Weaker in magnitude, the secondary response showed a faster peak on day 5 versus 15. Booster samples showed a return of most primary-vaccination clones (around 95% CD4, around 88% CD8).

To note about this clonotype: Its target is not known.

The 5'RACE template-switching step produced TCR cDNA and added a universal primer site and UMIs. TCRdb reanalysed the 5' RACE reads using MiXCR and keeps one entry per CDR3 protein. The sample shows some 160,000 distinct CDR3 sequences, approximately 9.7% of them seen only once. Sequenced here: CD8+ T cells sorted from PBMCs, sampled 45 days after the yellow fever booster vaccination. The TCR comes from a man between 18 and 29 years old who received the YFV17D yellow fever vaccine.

The CDR3 here is CSASGGRVSNQPQHF. DNA of the CDR3: TGCAGTGCTAGCGGGGGTAGGGTTAGCAATCAGCCCCAGCATTTT. The chain carries TRBV20-1 and TRBJ1-5; a weak D match, TRBD1 (5 bases). Germline values: CDR1 DFQATT, CDR2 SNEGSKA (reference sequence). This CDR3 spans 15 amino acids. V lost 3 bases and J 0 bases, leaving 12 bases between the germline ends.